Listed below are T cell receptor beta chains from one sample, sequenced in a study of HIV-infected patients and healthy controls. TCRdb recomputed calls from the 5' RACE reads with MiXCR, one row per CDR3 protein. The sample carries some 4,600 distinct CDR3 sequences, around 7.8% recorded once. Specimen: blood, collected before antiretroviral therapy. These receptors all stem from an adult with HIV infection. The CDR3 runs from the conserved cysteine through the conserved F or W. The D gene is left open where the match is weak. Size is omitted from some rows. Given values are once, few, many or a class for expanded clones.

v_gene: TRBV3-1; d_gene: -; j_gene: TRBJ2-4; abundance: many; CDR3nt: TGTGCCAGCAGCCGAACATCCAGGGACCCCCGGTACTTC; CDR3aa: CASSRTSRDPRYF
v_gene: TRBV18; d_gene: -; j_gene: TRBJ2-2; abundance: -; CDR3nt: TGTGCCAGCTCACCGAGAGGTAGCCATAACACCGGGGAGCTGTTTTTT; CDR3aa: CASSPRGSHNTGELFF
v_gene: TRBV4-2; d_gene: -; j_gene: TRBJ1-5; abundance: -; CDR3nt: TGTGCCAGCAGCCAAGATCTTGCTCAGCCCCAGCATTTT; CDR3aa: CASSQDLAQPQHF
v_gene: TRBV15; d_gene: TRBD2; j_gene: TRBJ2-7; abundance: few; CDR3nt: TGTGCCACCAGCAGAGAACGACGGGGGGCCTACGAGCAGTACTTC; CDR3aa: CATSRERRGAYEQYF
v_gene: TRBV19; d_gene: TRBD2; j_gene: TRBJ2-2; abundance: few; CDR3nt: TGTGCCAGTAGATGGGGACTAGCGGACACCGGGGAGCTGTTTTTT; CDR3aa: CASRWGLADTGELFF
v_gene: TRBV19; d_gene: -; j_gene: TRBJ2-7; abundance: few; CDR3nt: TGTGCCAGTAGTATCGGACCGGATTACGAGCAGTACTTC; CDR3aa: CASSIGPDYEQYF
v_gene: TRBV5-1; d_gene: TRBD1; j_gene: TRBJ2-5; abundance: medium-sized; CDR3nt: TGCGCCAGCAGCTTAGGGGGCGGAAAAGAGACCCAGTACTTC; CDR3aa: CASSLGGGKETQYF
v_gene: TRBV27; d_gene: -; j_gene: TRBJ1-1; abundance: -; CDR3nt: TGTGCCAGCAGTTCCCCCGGGGCCGCAACAGCTTTCTTT; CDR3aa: CASSSPGAATAFF
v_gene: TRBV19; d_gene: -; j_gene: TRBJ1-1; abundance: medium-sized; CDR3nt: TGTGCCAGTAGGGTTGGCACCCATGAAGCTTTCTTT; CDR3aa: CASRVGTHEAFF
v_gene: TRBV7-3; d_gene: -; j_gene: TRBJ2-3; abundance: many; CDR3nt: TGTGCCAGCAGCTCTTCGATCGGGGCAGATACGCAGTATTTT; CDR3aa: CASSSSIGADTQYF